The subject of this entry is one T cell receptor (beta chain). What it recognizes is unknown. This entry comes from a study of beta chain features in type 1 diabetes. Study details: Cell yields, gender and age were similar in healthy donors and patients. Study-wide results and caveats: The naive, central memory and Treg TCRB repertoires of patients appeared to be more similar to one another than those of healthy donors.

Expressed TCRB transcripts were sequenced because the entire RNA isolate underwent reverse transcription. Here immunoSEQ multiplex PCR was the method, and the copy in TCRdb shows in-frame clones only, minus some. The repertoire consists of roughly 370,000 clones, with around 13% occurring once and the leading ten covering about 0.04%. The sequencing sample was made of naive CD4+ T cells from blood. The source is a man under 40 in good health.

The CDR3 DNA reads TGTGCCAGCAGCTTAGAGATTTTTTCATGGCGGGCCTATTTT. Its protein product is CASSLEIFSWRAYF. The V call is TRBV7-2, the J call TRBJ2-3; D possibly corresponds to TRBD2 (5 bases). The V gene lost 1 base and the J gene lost 15 bases, with 20 bases spanning the gap. Germline V gene data show CDR1 as SGHTA and CDR2 as FQGNSA. The CDR3 consists of 14 residues.